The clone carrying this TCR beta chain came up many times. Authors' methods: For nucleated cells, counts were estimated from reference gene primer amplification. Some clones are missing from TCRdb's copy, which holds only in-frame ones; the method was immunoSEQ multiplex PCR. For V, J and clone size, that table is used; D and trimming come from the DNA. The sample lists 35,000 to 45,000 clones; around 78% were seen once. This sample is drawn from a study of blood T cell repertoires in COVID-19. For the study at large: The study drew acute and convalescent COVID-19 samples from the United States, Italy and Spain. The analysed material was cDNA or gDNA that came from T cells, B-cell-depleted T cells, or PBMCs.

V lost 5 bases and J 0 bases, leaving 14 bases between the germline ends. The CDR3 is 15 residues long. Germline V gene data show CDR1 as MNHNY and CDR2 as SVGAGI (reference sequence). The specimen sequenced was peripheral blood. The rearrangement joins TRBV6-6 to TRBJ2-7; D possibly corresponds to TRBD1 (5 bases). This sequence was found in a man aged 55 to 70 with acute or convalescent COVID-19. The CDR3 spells CASSPGRGFSYEQYF. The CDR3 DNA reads TGTGCCAGCAGTCCCGGAAGGGGTTTCTCCTACGAGCAGTACTTC.